The source of this T cell receptor (beta chain) is a study of lymphopenia after photon versus proton radiotherapy. Sequencing used immunoSEQ multiplex PCR; TCRdb keeps in-frame clones, though not all of them. Seen here are tens of thousands of clones, about 86% observed once, and the top ten hold less than 35%. The sample in question was peripheral blood, obtained from a patient treated with photon-based radiotherapy. This sequence was found in a man aged 45-65 years with gastric cancer.

The CDR3 nucleotides are TGTGCCAGCAGCCCCGCCTGGGGGACAGGAGAAGAGACCCAGTACTTC. It is translated as CASSPAWGTGEETQYF. The genes are TRBV4-2 and TRBJ2-5, with 8 bases identical to TRBD1. Germline CDR1 is LGHNA and CDR2 is YNFKEQ. CDR3 size: 16 residues. Trimming removed 4 bases from V and 3 bases from J; junction bases left unmatched: 10.